The 27 T cell receptor beta chains in this list originate from one sample, sequenced in a study of cytomegalovirus exposure and HLA in healthy donors. Repertoires were generated with immunoSEQ multiplex PCR, while TCRdb's copy carries only in-frame clones and drops some. The profile shows under 200,000 clones, about nine tenths of them singletons. The sample was PBMCs. These receptors originate from a woman aged 25 to 45 in good health and CMV-seronegative.

The chain joins TRBV7-2 to TRBJ1-1; no firm D call. The V end lost 1 base, the J end lost 1 base, and 7 bases lay between the germline ends. From germline, CDR1 is SGHTA and CDR2 FQGNSA. The CDR3 totals 14 residues. CDR3 coding DNA: TGTGCCAGCAGCTTAGGTCTGACGAACACTGAAGCTTTCTTT. This sequence encodes CASSLGLTNTEAFF. The full variable domain, in which reference TRBV7-2 and TRBJ1-1 provide the parts outside the CDR3, is GAGVSQSPSNKVTEKGKDVELRCDPISGHTALYWYRQSLGQGLEFLIYFQGNSAPDKSGLPSDRFSAERTGGSVSTLTIQRTQQEDSAVYLCASSLGLTNTEAFFGQGTRLTVV.

The V call is TRBV6-5, the J call TRBJ2-1, with D perhaps TRBD1 or TRBD2 (5 bases each). Trimming took off 7 bases at V and 10 bases at J, with 17 bases between the two ends. CDR3 length equals 13 residues. In germline, CDR1 is MNHEY, CDR2 SVGAGI. The CDR3 DNA sequence: TGTGCCAGCACCAGGACTGTCTCAGGGGAGCAGTTCTTC. This sequence encodes CASTRTVSGEQFF.

The chain has TRBV27 and TRBJ2-7, with 13 nucleotides matching TRBD2. The V gene end was trimmed by 6 bases and the J gene end by 4 bases; junction bases not matched to a gene: 12. Germline V lookup: CDR1 MNHEY, CDR2 SMNVEV (reference sequence). This CDR3 is 17 amino acids long. CDR3 amino acids: CASRMTSGRYFRYEQYF. The CDR3 DNA reads TGTGCCAGCAGGATGACTAGCGGGAGGTATTTTAGGTACGAGCAGTACTTC.

Written as DNA, the CDR3 is TGTGCCATCAGTGAGTCGGAGGGGGTGCAGTACTTC. Translated, it gives CAISESEGVQYF. The chain couples TRBV10-3 to TRBJ2-7; D could derive from TRBD1 or TRBD2 (6 bases each). The V gene lost 0 bases and the J gene lost 9 bases, with 9 bases spanning the gap. This CDR3 has 12 amino acids. Germline V lookup: CDR1 ENHRY, CDR2 SYGVKD.

The chain combines TRBV27 with TRBJ2-7; the D call may be TRBD1 or TRBD2 (5 bases each). Trimming left V 5 bases short and J 0 bases short, with 17 bases between. The CDR3 sequence is 16 residues long. Germline CDR1 and CDR2: MNHEY and SMNVEV (reference sequence). CDR3 bases: TGTGCCAGCAGTGCGTCCGGGACCCGAGCCTCCTACGAGCAGTACTTC. This encodes CASSASGTRASYEQYF.

This clone came up a few times. The J gene is TRBJ1-3, the V gene TRBV19, with D hard to call. Germline CDR1 is LNHDA and CDR2 is SQIVND (reference sequence). CDR3 length: 15 amino acids. V shed 5 bases and J shed 4 bases, with 15 bases lying between them. CDR3 region: CASSRRDTGGNTIYF. The CDR3 DNA is TGTGCCAGTAGTCGCCGGGATACCGGGGGAAACACCATATATTTT. Using reference TRBV19 and TRBJ1-3 for the parts outside the CDR3, the full variable domain is DGGITQSPKYLFRKEGQNVTLSCEQNLNHDAMYWYRQDPGQGLRLIYYSQIVNDFQKGDIAEGYSVSREKKESFPLTVTSAQKNPTAFYLCASSRRDTGGNTIYFGEGSWLTVV.

The rearrangement links TRBV5-4 to TRBJ1-2, with a tentative D call TRBD1 (5 bases). Germline V gene lookup returns CDR1 SGHNT and CDR2 YYREEE (reference sequence). V was shortened by 3 bases and J by 4 bases, with 13 bases between the two germline ends. This CDR3 region has 14 residues. Here the CDR3 DNA reads TGTGCCAGCAGCTCCCGGGACGGCATCTATGGCTACACCTTC. Amino acids: CASSSRDGIYGYTF. Drawing the rest from reference TRBV5-4 and TRBJ1-2, the complete variable domain is ETGVTQSPTHLIKTRGQQVTLRCSSQSGHNTVSWYQQALGQGPQFIFQYYREEENGRGNFPPRFSGLQFPNYSSELNVNALELDDSALYLCASSSRDGIYGYTFGSGTRLTVV.

The V call is TRBV4-3, the J call TRBJ2-7, with TRBD1 matching over 8 bases. The CDR3 consists of 17 residues. V gave up 0 bases and J gave up 2 bases; unmatched junction bases: 9. The germline gives CDR1 LGHNA, CDR2 YSLEER. The CDR3, as DNA: TGCGCCAGCAGCCAAGATCCCCAGGGGGCATCCCCCTACGAGCAGTACTTC. It yields the protein CASSQDPQGASPYEQYF.

This clone was observed once. The chain is built from TRBV4-2 and TRBJ2-2; D is possibly TRBD2 (5 bases). V lost 1 base to trimming and J lost 5 bases, with 8 bases between them. Looked up from germline, CDR1 is LGHNA and CDR2 is YNFKEQ. The CDR3 sequence is 14 residues long. CDR3: CASSQGRRTGELFF. The CDR3 DNA reads TGTGCCAGCAGCCAAGGGCGGAGGACCGGGGAGCTGTTTTTT.

The chain has TRBV19 and TRBJ2-7, with 7 bases identical to TRBD1. V lost 3 bases to trimming and J lost 0 bases; unmatched junction nucleotides: 5. Germline V gene sequence: CDR1 LNHDA, CDR2 SQIVND (reference sequence). CDR3 length: 15 residues. The CDR3 region is CASSITDRSSYEQYF. The DNA for the CDR3 is TGTGCCAGTAGTATCACGGACAGGAGCTCCTACGAGCAGTACTTC. The whole variable domain, filled in from reference TRBV19 and TRBJ2-7, reads DGGITQSPKYLFRKEGQNVTLSCEQNLNHDAMYWYRQDPGQGLRLIYYSQIVNDFQKGDIAEGYSVSREKKESFPLTVTSAQKNPTAFYLCASSITDRSSYEQYFGPGTRLTVT.

V usage is TRBV29-1 and J usage is TRBJ1-2, with D uncertain. Germline V CDR1 and CDR2: SQVTM, ANQGSEA. V lost 7 bases to trimming and J lost 0 bases, with 12 bases between them. The CDR3 covers 13 residues. CDR3 sequence reads: CSAPDGANYGYTF. Written as DNA, the CDR3 is TGCAGCGCCCCCGACGGAGCTAACTATGGCTACACCTTC.

The V and J genes are TRBV19 and TRBJ1-5; D gene unclear. The CDR3 runs 12 residues. Trimming stripped 10 bases from V and 0 bases from J, with 7 bases between. Germline V gene sequence: CDR1 LNHDA, CDR2 SQIVND (reference sequence). Written as DNA, the CDR3 is TGTGCCACCCAATATAGCAATCAGCCCCAGCATTTT. Amino acids: CATQYSNQPQHF.

Notes on this clone: The junction differs from germline at one of its ends, possibly a read error. This CDR3 reads CASSLSLTGLSTDTQYF. Written as DNA, the CDR3 is TGTGCCAGCAGCTTATCCCTGACAGGGTTGAGCACAGATACGCAGTACTTT. The chain combines TRBV11-3 with TRBJ2-3, with TRBD1 identical over 7 bases. The CDR3 is made up of 17 amino acids. Germline CDR1 and CDR2: SGHNT and YENEEA.

The rearrangement uses TRBV11-2 and TRBJ2-7; D unclear. V was trimmed by 5 bases and J by 4 bases, leaving 6 bases between them. From germline, CDR1 is SGHAT and CDR2 FQNNGV. CDR3 length equals 11 residues. CDR3 amino acids: CASSGEYEQYF. For the CDR3, the DNA is TGTGCCAGCAGCGGAGAGTACGAGCAGTACTTC.

The chain combines TRBV4-1 with TRBJ2-1; 7 positions agree with TRBD2. With V trimmed by 4 bases and J by 8 bases, 8 bases remained unmatched. The germline V gene has CDR1 MGHRA and CDR2 YSYEKL. The CDR3 is 14 residues long. The chain's CDR3 is CASSREGSFYEQFF. In nucleotides, the CDR3 is TGCGCCAGCAGCCGGGAGGGCTCTTTCTATGAGCAGTTCTTC.

The chain combines TRBV29-1 with TRBJ2-7, with TRBD1 as a possible D gene (7 bases). The CDR3 has 12 residues. V was cut by 4 bases and J by 1 base, with 8 bases left in between. The germline CDR1 and CDR2 sequences are SQVTM and ANQGSEA. The CDR3 bases are TGCAGCGTTGCAGGGGGGTCCTACGAGCAGTACTTC. It yields the protein CSVAGGSYEQYF.

This clone was seen more than once but under ten times. CDR3 loop: CASSQTGGYGYTF. The CDR3 nucleotides are TGCGCCAGCAGCCAAACAGGGGGCTATGGCTACACCTTC. The J gene is TRBJ1-2, the V gene TRBV4-1; 8 bases agree with TRBD1. V lost 2 bases, J lost 4 bases, and 0 bases stayed unmatched. The germline CDR1 and CDR2 sequences are MGHRA and YSYEKL. This CDR3 region has 13 residues.

The rearrangement joins TRBV10-3 to TRBJ1-2, with D perhaps TRBD1 (6 bases). This CDR3 is built from 14 residues. Trimming cost V 3 bases and J 6 bases, with 14 bases left between them. Germline CDR1 and CDR2: ENHRY and SYGVKD. CDR3 region: CAISDRRGPDGYTF. The CDR3 coding sequence is TGTGCCATCAGTGACCGTCGGGGGCCAGATGGCTACACCTTC.

The J gene is TRBJ2-6, the V gene TRBV30; 7 nucleotides match TRBD2. The CDR3 contains 17 residues. Trimming took 2 bases from V and 0 from J; bases not matched to a gene: 7. The germline CDR1 and CDR2 sequences are GTSNPN and SVGIG (reference sequence). Here the CDR3 reads CAWSRGRTSSGANVLTF. The CDR3 coding sequence is TGTGCCTGGAGTAGAGGGAGGACTAGCTCTGGGGCCAACGTCCTGACTTTC.

The rearrangement joins TRBV7-6 to TRBJ2-7, with 9 nucleotides matching TRBD1. The CDR3 is 13 residues long. V trimming: 6 bases; J trimming: 7 bases; junction bases outside the gene matches: 7. The germline gives CDR1 SGHVS, CDR2 FNYEAQ. The CDR3 reads CASRPTGGQEQYF. The CDR3 region has the DNA TGTGCCAGCAGACCCACAGGGGGCCAAGAGCAGTACTTC.

Here the CDR3 reads CASSLLPGQMNTGELFF. CDR3 DNA: TGTGCCAGCAGTTTACTACCGGGACAGATGAACACCGGGGAGCTGTTTTTT. The rearrangement links TRBV28 to TRBJ2-2; TRBD1 matches at 7 bases. Germline values: CDR1 MDHEN, CDR2 SYDVKM. Losses at the gene ends were 2 bases for V and 1 base for J; bases not matched to a gene: 7. The CDR3 sequence is 17 residues long.

The chain recombines TRBV7-9 with TRBJ2-5; D perhaps matches TRBD2 (5 bases). CDR1 and CDR2 (germline): SEHNR, FQNEAQ (reference sequence). Trimming removed 1 base at V and 5 bases at J, with 11 bases between. The CDR3 is 14 amino acids. The CDR3 coding sequence is TGTGCCAGCAGCTTAGGACGAGCGGACGAGACCCAGTACTTC. This sequence encodes CASSLGRADETQYF. Full variable domain (remainder filled in from reference TRBV7-9 and TRBJ2-5): DTGVSQNPRHKITKRGQNVTFRCDPISEHNRLYWYRQTLGQGPEFLTYFQNEAQLEKSRLLSDRFSAERPKGSFSTLEIQRTEQGDSAMYLCASSLGRADETQYFGPGTRLLVL.

The chain links TRBV19 to TRBJ2-3; possibly TRBD2 for D (6 bases). Trimming shortened V by 1 base and J by 6 bases, and 14 bases separated the two germline ends. Germline CDR1 LNHDA, CDR2 SQIVND (reference sequence). The CDR3 length is 15 residues. The CDR3 DNA follows: TGTGCCAGTAGTATAGGATTGCGGGGTATGGATACGCAGTATTTT. Translation: CASSIGLRGMDTQYF.

The chain is built from TRBV28 and TRBJ1-2; maybe TRBD1 (6 bases). Germline CDR1 MDHEN, CDR2 SYDVKM. V lost 5 bases and J 1 base, leaving 17 bases between the germline ends. This CDR3 has 16 amino acids. DNA of the CDR3: TGTGCCAGCAGTCCGCCAACAGGGTTGAGTAACTATGGCTACACCTTC. The encoded protein is CASSPPTGLSNYGYTF.

The chain couples TRBV5-6 to TRBJ2-3; D unresolved. The germline gives CDR1 SGHDT, CDR2 YYEEEE. The CDR3 runs 16 residues. V gave up 4 bases and J gave up 1 base, with 16 bases separating them. DNA for the CDR3: TGTGCCAGCAGCCGAAAGGACCCCGCGCGCACAGATACGCAGTATTTT. It codes for CASSRKDPARTDTQYF. Drawing the rest from reference TRBV5-6 and TRBJ2-3, the complete variable domain is DAGVTQSPTHLIKTRGQQVTLRCSPKSGHDTVSWYQQALGQGPQFIFQYYEEEERQRGNFPDRFSGHQFPNYSSELNVNALLLGDSALYLCASSRKDPARTDTQYFGPGTRLTVL.

CDR3 in DNA: TGTGCCAGCACCCTGACAGGGGGCTCCTACGAGCAGTACTTC. Protein product: CASTLTGGSYEQYF. The chain joins TRBV6-5 to TRBJ2-7, with 9 bases fitting TRBD1. Per germline, CDR1 MNHEY and CDR2 SVGAGI. The CDR3 length is 14 residues. V trimming: 7 bases; J trimming: 0 bases; junction bases outside the gene matches: 4.

V is TRBV7-3 and J is TRBJ2-3; D is uncertain. Germline-derived CDR1 and CDR2 are SGHTA and FQGTGA. Between the trimmed V and J ends, which lost 1 base and 5 bases, there was a span of 10 bases. The CDR3 spans 14 residues. The chain's CDR3 is CASSLIGVGDTQYF. DNA for the CDR3: TGTGCCAGCAGCTTAATAGGAGTAGGAGATACGCAGTATTTT. Based on the CDR3 plus reference TRBV7-3 and TRBJ2-3, the full variable domain is GAGVSQTPSNKVTEKGKYVELRCDPISGHTALYWYRQSLGQGPEFLIYFQGTGAADDSGLPNDRFFAVRPEGSVSTLKIQRTERGDSAVYLCASSLIGVGDTQYFGPGTRLTVL.